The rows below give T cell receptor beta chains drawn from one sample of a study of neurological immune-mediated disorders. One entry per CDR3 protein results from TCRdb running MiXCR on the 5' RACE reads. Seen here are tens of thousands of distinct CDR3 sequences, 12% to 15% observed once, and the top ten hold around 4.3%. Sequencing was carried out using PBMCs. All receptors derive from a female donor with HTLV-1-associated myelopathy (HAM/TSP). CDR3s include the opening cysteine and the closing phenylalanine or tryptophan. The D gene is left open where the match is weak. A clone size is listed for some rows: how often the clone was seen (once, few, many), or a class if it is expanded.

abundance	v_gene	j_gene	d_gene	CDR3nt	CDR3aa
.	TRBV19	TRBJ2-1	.	TGTGCCACGAACACCCGGGACGGCTACAATGAGCAGTTCTTC	CATNTRDGYNEQFF
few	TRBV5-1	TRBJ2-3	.	TGCGCCAGCAGTTTCTCCGGGACCCGAAACACAGATACGCAGTATTTT	CASSFSGTRNTDTQYF
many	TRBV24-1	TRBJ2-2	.	TGTGCCACCAGTGATTTGTCCGGGTTTCAACGGGGGGAGCTGTTTTTT	CATSDLSGFQRGELFF
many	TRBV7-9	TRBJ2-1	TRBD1	TGTGCCAGCAGCCCAGGGACAGGGGCCTTGGGGGTGAGGTTCTTC	CASSPGTGALGVRFF
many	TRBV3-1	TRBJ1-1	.	TGTGCCAGCAGCCCCTTTGGGGGCCTTGCGGCTTTCTTT	CASSPFGGLAAFF
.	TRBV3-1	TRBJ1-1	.	TGTGCCAGCAGCCAAAGCTACTCGGCAGCTTTCTTT	CASSQSYSAAFF
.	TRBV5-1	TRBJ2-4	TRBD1	TGCGCCAGCAGCTACGGGACAGGGAATATTCAGTACTTC	CASSYGTGNIQYF
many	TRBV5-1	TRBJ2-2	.	TGCGCCAGCAGCTTGCTCGATACGAACACCGGGGAGCTGTTTTTT	CASSLLDTNTGELFF
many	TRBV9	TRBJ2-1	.	TGTGCCAGCAGCTCGGCCGGGGGCGAGCAGTTCTTC	CASSSAGGEQFF
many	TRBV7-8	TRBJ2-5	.	TGTGCCAGCAGCTTAGCGCGAGGGGGGTACCAAGAGACCCAGTACTTC	CASSLARGGYQETQYF
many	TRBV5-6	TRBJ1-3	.	TGTGCCAGCAGCTCACCTACAGGGAGATACTCTGGAAACACCATATATTTT	CASSSPTGRYSGNTIYF
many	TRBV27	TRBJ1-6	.	TGTGCCAGCAGTTTCCGGGGTCCTGACTCCCCCCTCCACTTT	CASSFRGPDSPLHF
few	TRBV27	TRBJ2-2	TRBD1	TGTGCCACCAAACAGGGGTCTCACACCGGGGAGCTGTTTTTT	CATKQGSHTGELFF
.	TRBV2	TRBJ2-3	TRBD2	TGTGCCAGCAGCCGACTAGCGGGGTCAAATACGCAGTATTTT	CASSRLAGSNTQYF
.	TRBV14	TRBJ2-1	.	TGTGCCAGCAGCCAAGATGGGATCTACAATGAGCAGTTCTTC	CASSQDGIYNEQFF
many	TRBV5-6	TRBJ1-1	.	TGTGCCAGCAGCTGGAGTTACACTGAAGCTTTCTTT	CASSWSYTEAFF
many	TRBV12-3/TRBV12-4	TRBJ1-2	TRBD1	TGTGCCAGCAGTCCTTTCATCGACAGGGACCTTACCCTCACCGGCTACACCTTC	CASSPFIDRDLTLTGYTF
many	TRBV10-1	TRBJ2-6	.	TGCGCCAGCAGCTCGGGCAGGGCCGGGGCCAACGTCCTGACTTTC	CASSSGRAGANVLTF
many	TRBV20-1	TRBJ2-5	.	TGCAGTGCTAGAACAGGGTCGGAGACCCAGTACTTC	CSARTGSETQYF
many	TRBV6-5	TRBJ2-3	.	TGTGCCAGCAGTTACTCGGCTAGCGCAGATACGCAGTATTTT	CASSYSASADTQYF
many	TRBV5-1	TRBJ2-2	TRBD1	TGCGCCAGCAGCTTTGGTCCGGGACAGGGGAAAACCGGGGAGCTGTTTTTT	CASSFGPGQGKTGELFF
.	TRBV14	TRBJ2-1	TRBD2	TGTGCCAGCAGCTCCTATAGCGGGGGGGACTCAATCTTC	CASSSYSGGDSIF
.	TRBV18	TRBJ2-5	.	TGTGCCAGCTCACCCCTACGGGGTCAAGAGACCCAGTACTTC	CASSPLRGQETQYF
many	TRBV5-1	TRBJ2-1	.	TGCGCCAGCAGCTTGGGGGACCCGAGCTCCTACAATGAGCAGTTCTTC	CASSLGDPSSYNEQFF
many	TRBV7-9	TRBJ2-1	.	TGTGCCAGCAGCTCTGGACCGACGGGCAATGAGCAGTTCTTC	CASSSGPTGNEQFF
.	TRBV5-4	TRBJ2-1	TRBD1	TGTGCCAGCAGCTTGGGGGGGGGACAGGGTGGCAATGAGCAGTTCTTC	CASSLGGGQGGNEQFF
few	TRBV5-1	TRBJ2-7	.	TGCGCCAGCAGCGTGTCACGCGTTGACGAGCAGTACTTC	CASSVSRVDEQYF
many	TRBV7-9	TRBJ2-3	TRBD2	TGTGCCAGCAGCGAGATCCTCCGGGACTATCGTCAAGATACGCAGTATTTT	CASSEILRDYRQDTQYF
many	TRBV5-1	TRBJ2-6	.	TGCGCCAGCAGCGTCTCCCCAGGGGCTGGGGCCAACGTCCTGACTTTC	CASSVSPGAGANVLTF
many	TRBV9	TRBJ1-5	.	TGTGCCAGCAGCGTAACAGGGTCAGATCAGCCCCAGCATTTT	CASSVTGSDQPQHF
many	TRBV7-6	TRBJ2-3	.	TGTGCCAGCAGCTCTGAGGACGGTAGCACAGATACGCAGTATTTT	CASSSEDGSTDTQYF
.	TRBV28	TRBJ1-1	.	TGTGACAGCGATCCAGAAGGCGCGTGGACTGAAGCTTTCTTT	CDSDPEGAWTEAFF
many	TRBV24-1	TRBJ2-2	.	TGTGCCACCAGTGATACAGGGGAGGGGAAGAACACCGGGGAGCTGTTTTTT	CATSDTGEGKNTGELFF
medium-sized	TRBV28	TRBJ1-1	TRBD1	TGTGCCAGCAATACCTTGGGACAGGGTGACACTGAAGCTTTCTTT	CASNTLGQGDTEAFF
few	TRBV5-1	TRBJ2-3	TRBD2	TGCGCCAGCAGCCCCAGCGGGGGGGACGCAGATACGCAGTATTTT	CASSPSGGDADTQYF
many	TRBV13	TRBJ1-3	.	TGTGCCAGCATCCGGGGTCGGCGTGCCTCTGGAAACACCATATATTTT	CASIRGRRASGNTIYF
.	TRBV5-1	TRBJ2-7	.	TGCGCCAGCATCTTGGACCTCCCAAGGGAGCAGTACTTC	CASILDLPREQYF
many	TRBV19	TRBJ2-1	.	TGTGCCACCACACCGCCGGGGCCATACTACAATGAGCAGTTCTTC	CATTPPGPYYNEQFF
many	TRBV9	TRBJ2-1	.	TGTGCCAGCAGCGTAGGAGGGACGCTATACAATGAGCAGTTCTTC	CASSVGGTLYNEQFF
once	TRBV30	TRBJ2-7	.	TGTGCCTGGAGTGGTGGACTAAGCCCCTACGAGCAGTACTTC	CAWSGGLSPYEQYF
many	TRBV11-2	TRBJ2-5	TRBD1	TGTGCCAGCAGCTGGCTCCCGGGACAGGGCCAAGAGACCCAGTACTTC	CASSWLPGQGQETQYF
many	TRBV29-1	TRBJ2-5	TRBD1	TGCAGCGCCGACACAGGGGTTCGGGAGACCCAGTACTTC	CSADTGVRETQYF
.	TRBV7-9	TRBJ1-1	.	TGTGCCAGCAGCTCGGATCTACCGAACACTGAAGCTTTCTTT	CASSSDLPNTEAFF
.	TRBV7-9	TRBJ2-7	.	TGTGCCAGCAGCTTTCCGTTTATTGGGGACGAGCAGTACTTC	CASSFPFIGDEQYF
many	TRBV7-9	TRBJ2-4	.	TGTGCCAGCAGAAGACAGGGGACTAAAGACATTCAGTACTTC	CASRRQGTKDIQYF
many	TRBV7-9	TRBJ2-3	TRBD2	TGTGCCAGCACTAAGGGACTAGCGGGGGGAGCGCGCACAGATACGCAGTATTTT	CASTKGLAGGARTDTQYF
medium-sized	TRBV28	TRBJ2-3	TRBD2	TGTGCCAGCAGCAAACTAGCGGGGGGGCCTGATACGCAGTATTTT	CASSKLAGGPDTQYF
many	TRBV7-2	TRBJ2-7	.	TGTGCCAGCAGCTTAGCTCGGGAGTTCTTCTACGAGCAGTACTTC	CASSLAREFFYEQYF
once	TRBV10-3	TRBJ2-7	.	TGTGCCATCAGTGTCGGGGTTGCCTACGAGCAGTACTTC	CAISVGVAYEQYF
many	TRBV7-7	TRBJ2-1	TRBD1	TGTGCCAGCAGCCTCGACAGGGAAAGCTACAATGAGCAGTTCTTC	CASSLDRESYNEQFF
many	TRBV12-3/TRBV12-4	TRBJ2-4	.	TGTGCCAGCAGACCAGTCCCCCCCCTGAAAAACATTCAGTACTTC	CASRPVPPLKNIQYF
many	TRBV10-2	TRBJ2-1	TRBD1	TGCGCCAGTGAACCGGGACAGTCCAATGAGCAGTTCTTC	CASEPGQSNEQFF
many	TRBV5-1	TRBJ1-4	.	TGCGCCAGCAGCTTGTCCGGGGGGGAGGAAAAACTGTTTTTT	CASSLSGGEEKLFF